This is a list of T cell receptor beta chains from one sample in a study of identical twins. TCRdb fed the 5' RACE reads into MiXCR, producing one record per CDR3 protein. The data contain hundreds of thousands of distinct CDR3 sequences, around 10% of them singletons. The sample taken for sequencing was memory (CD45RO+) T cells sorted from blood. The receptor source for this set is a woman aged 18-29 years in good health. Each CDR3 is given with its conserved first and last residue. A D gene is named only where the DNA matches it firmly. Clone size is not always given. Where it is, it says once, few, many or a class for expanded clones.

clone size	CDR3 length	V gene	D gene	J gene	CDR3 DNA	CDR3 protein
-	10	TRBV2	-	TRBJ2-3	TGTGCCAGCAGTGAGGGGACTGAGTATTTT	CASSEGTEYF
many	15	TRBV12-3/TRBV12-4	-	TRBJ1-6	TGTGCCAGCAGGGGAACAGGGACCTATAATTCACCCCTCCACTTT	CASRGTGTYNSPLHF
-	13	TRBV2	-	TRBJ2-7	TGTGCCAGCAATCCGGGGGGCCGTTACGAGCAGTACTTC	CASNPGGRYEQYF
many	13	TRBV3-1	TRBD1	TRBJ1-2	TGTGCCAGCAGCCCGACAGGGGGGAATGGCTACACCTTC	CASSPTGGNGYTF
many	16	TRBV12-3/TRBV12-4	TRBD1	TRBJ2-1	TGTGCCAGCAGTTACAAGGACAGGGGCTCCTACAATGAGCAGTTCTTC	CASSYKDRGSYNEQFF
-	14	TRBV12-3/TRBV12-4	TRBD1	TRBJ1-2	TGTGCCAGCACCCCACAGGGGGCGCGATCAGGCTACACCTTC	CASTPQGARSGYTF
few	15	TRBV9	-	TRBJ2-2	TGTGCCAGCAGCGTAGGAGGCCAATTCACCGGGGAGCTGTTTTTT	CASSVGGQFTGELFF
few	13	TRBV20-1	-	TRBJ1-5	TGCAGTGCTAGAGCCCCGGGCAATCAGCCCCAGCATTTT	CSARAPGNQPQHF
many	14	TRBV20-1	-	TRBJ2-3	TGCAGTGCTAGAGGACGGGGAAACACAGATACGCAGTATTTT	CSARGRGNTDTQYF
many	12	TRBV20-1	-	TRBJ1-2	TGCAGTGCTCCTCGTCGGGGAGATGGCTACACCTTC	CSAPRRGDGYTF
-	16	TRBV20-1	TRBD2	TRBJ2-7	TGCAGTGCTGGTTTAACTAGCGGGAGGGGCGACTACGAGCAGTACTTC	CSAGLTSGRGDYEQYF
-	13	TRBV27	-	TRBJ1-1	TGTGCCAGCCAACAGGGACCGAACACTGAAGCTTTCTTT	CASQQGPNTEAFF
-	13	TRBV5-6	-	TRBJ2-2	TGTGCCAGCAGCCCGGAGGGCACCGGGGAGCTGTTTTTT	CASSPEGTGELFF
few	14	TRBV6-1	-	TRBJ1-2	TGTGCCAGCAGCAGCCGGGGAGGAGACTATGGCTACACCTTC	CASSSRGGDYGYTF
-	13	TRBV20-1	-	TRBJ1-1	TGCAGTGCGCTGGACGGAGGGAACACTGAAGCTTTCTTT	CSALDGGNTEAFF
few	14	TRBV10-1	-	TRBJ2-5	TGCGCCAGCAGTGAAACACATACCAGCGAGACCCAGTACTTC	CASSETHTSETQYF
many	15	TRBV7-8	-	TRBJ2-7	TGTGCCAGCAGCTCCGGAGGGGCAGAAACTTACGAGCAGTACTTC	CASSSGGAETYEQYF
-	12	TRBV20-1	-	TRBJ1-6	TGCAGTGCTTGGACCTCAAATTCACCCCTCCACTTT	CSAWTSNSPLHF
few	11	TRBV20-1	-	TRBJ2-5	TGCAGCGGGCGGGGTCAAGAGACCCAGTACTTC	CSGRGQETQYF
many	14	TRBV7-9	-	TRBJ1-1	TGTGCCAGCAGCCCAGGGCGACAGAACACTGAAGCTTTCTTT	CASSPGRQNTEAFF
-	16	TRBV7-9	TRBD1	TRBJ1-2	TGTGCCAGCAGCTTATCCCAGGCAGGGGGCGTTTATGGCTACACCTTC	CASSLSQAGGVYGYTF
few	14	TRBV5-6	-	TRBJ2-1	TGTGCCAGCAGCCCGGGCCCTTCGGGCAATGAGCAGTTCTTC	CASSPGPSGNEQFF
few	15	TRBV7-2	-	TRBJ2-5	TGTGCCAGCAGCTTAGGGGGCGATCTCTCGTCGGCCCAGTACTTC	CASSLGGDLSSAQYF
-	14	TRBV20-1	TRBD1	TRBJ2-7	TGCAGTGCTAGTGCAGGGACAGGGATGTTCGAGCAGTACTTC	CSASAGTGMFEQYF
-	19	TRBV20-1	TRBD2	TRBJ2-1	TGCAGTGCTCGGATCTCTAGCGGGGGGGCACCATACCGATACAATGAGCAGTTCTTC	CSARISSGGAPYRYNEQFF
-	15	TRBV12-3/TRBV12-4	TRBD2	TRBJ2-2	TGTGCCAGCAGGACAGCTAGCGGGAGGACCGGGGAGCTGTTTTTT	CASRTASGRTGELFF
few	15	TRBV6-5	TRBD1	TRBJ2-7	TGTGCCAGCAGTTACTCGAACAGGGGGCCCTACGAGCAGTACTTC	CASSYSNRGPYEQYF
few	13	TRBV7-9	-	TRBJ2-7	TGTGCCAGCAGCCGGACCAGCCCGGGAGAGCAGTACTTC	CASSRTSPGEQYF
few	14	TRBV7-2	-	TRBJ2-6	TGTGCCAGCAGCGGTATGCAGGCGGCCAACGTCCTGACTTTC	CASSGMQAANVLTF
-	15	TRBV19	TRBD2	TRBJ2-7	TGTGCCAGTAGTATAGGAGCGGGAGGCACCTACGAGCAGTACTTC	CASSIGAGGTYEQYF
many	15	TRBV7-2	-	TRBJ2-2	TGTGCCAGCAGCTCCGTAGGTGCGCGCACCGGGGAGCTGTTTTTT	CASSSVGARTGELFF
few	14	TRBV27	TRBD2	TRBJ2-1	TGTGCCAGCCCGACTAGCGGGGTTTGGGATGAGCAGTTCTTC	CASPTSGVWDEQFF
few	13	TRBV20-1	-	TRBJ2-1	TGCAGTGCTCCCCTCTCCTGGGACAATGAGCAGTTCTTC	CSAPLSWDNEQFF
many	14	TRBV29-1	-	TRBJ1-6	TGCAGCGGTACTAAGAGCTCCTATAATTCACCCCTCCACTTT	CSGTKSSYNSPLHF
many	15	TRBV6-2/TRBV6-3	-	TRBJ2-7	TGTGCCGAATCCGAGGGGCTCCAGGGTCCCTACGAGCAGTACTTC	CAESEGLQGPYEQYF
few	15	TRBV5-8	-	TRBJ1-1	TGTGCCAGCAGCTTCGACAACAAAAGGGGCACTGAAGCTTTCTTT	CASSFDNKRGTEAFF
many	15	TRBV20-1	-	TRBJ1-1	TGCAGTGCTAGGATCTACTCGGCGATGAACACTGAAGCTTTCTTT	CSARIYSAMNTEAFF
few	14	TRBV7-8	-	TRBJ2-7	TGTGCCAGCACCAGGATGGAGGGACCCTACGAGCAGTACTTC	CASTRMEGPYEQYF
few	13	TRBV5-1	-	TRBJ2-7	TGCGCCAGCAGCCGGGACCCTGCCTACGAGCAGTACTTC	CASSRDPAYEQYF
-	15	TRBV6-2/TRBV6-3	-	TRBJ2-3	TGTGCCAGCAGTTACGGGTCCAGCGTGAAAGATACGCAGTATTTT	CASSYGSSVKDTQYF
many	12	TRBV20-1	-	TRBJ1-4	TGCAGTGCACGCAGGGGCAGTGAAAAACTGTTTTTT	CSARRGSEKLFF
many	14	TRBV20-1	-	TRBJ2-7	TGCAGTGCTAGGGCGGGTCGTGGTTCTTTCGAGCAGTACTTC	CSARAGRGSFEQYF
-	15	TRBV5-1	-	TRBJ1-5	TGCGCCAGCAGCTTGGAACCTGACAAGGATCAGCCCCAGCATTTT	CASSLEPDKDQPQHF
-	14	TRBV9	TRBD2	TRBJ2-5	TGTGCCAGCAGCGTAGCTAGCGGGAGAGAGACCCAGTACTTC	CASSVASGRETQYF
-	15	TRBV6-1	-	TRBJ2-3	TGTGCCAGCAGTGAAGTATTTTCTAGCACAGATACGCAGTATTTT	CASSEVFSSTDTQYF
many	13	TRBV20-1	-	TRBJ2-5	TGCAGTGCTAGAGAAGACCGGGGAGAGACCCAGTACTTC	CSAREDRGETQYF
few	14	TRBV4-1	-	TRBJ2-1	TGCGCCAGCAGCCAAGGACAGGTTGATGATGAGCAGTTCTTC	CASSQGQVDDEQFF
many	13	TRBV6-1	-	TRBJ1-2	TGTGCCAGCTGGGGCCTAAGGGGCGACGGCTACACCTTC	CASWGLRGDGYTF
few	14	TRBV20-1	TRBD2	TRBJ2-7	TGCAGTGCTAGAGCCGGGGGGTCGATCTACGAGCAGTACTTC	CSARAGGSIYEQYF
many	15	TRBV5-1	-	TRBJ2-7	TGCGCCAGCAGCTTTGCGCAGGGAAATTTCTACGAGCAGTACTTC	CASSFAQGNFYEQYF
few	13	TRBV7-9	-	TRBJ2-1	TGTGCCAGCAGCCCAAGGGGTAGCAATGAGCAGTTCTTC	CASSPRGSNEQFF
-	13	TRBV3-1	-	TRBJ2-7	TGTGCCAGCAGCGGCGGGGTTACCTACGAGCAGTACTTC	CASSGGVTYEQYF
few	14	TRBV3-1	-	TRBJ2-2	TGTGCCAGCAGCCAAGGGGCCCACACCGGGGAGCTGTTTTTT	CASSQGAHTGELFF
few	16	TRBV7-9	-	TRBJ1-2	TGTGCCAGCAGCTTGATCGGGTCTCCCGCTGGCTATGGCTACACCTTC	CASSLIGSPAGYGYTF
few	15	TRBV7-2	TRBD1	TRBJ1-4	TGTGCCAGCAGCCCAAGGGGGCGCCTCGATGAAAAACTGTTTTTT	CASSPRGRLDEKLFF
-	16	TRBV4-2	TRBD1	TRBJ2-5	TGTGCCAGCAGCCAGGCCCGGGACAGGAGGACGGAGACCCAGTACTTC	CASSQARDRRTETQYF